Below are 16 T cell receptor beta chains sequenced from a single sample in a study of T cell clonality in common variable immunodeficiency. These receptors are not linked to any known antigen. Findings and limits, study-wide: In common variable immunodeficiency, TCR beta chains reportedly carried fewer deletions and N-nucleotide insertions.

The table came from immunoSEQ multiplex PCR; TCRdb's copy has only in-frame clones and leaves some out. The profile covers over 5,500 clones, none occurring a single time. Specimen: peripheral blood mononuclear cells. The receptors stem from a human donor with common variable immunodeficiency.

This clone occurred many times. The CDR3 extends 3 residues past the end of the read, so its final part is completed from the germline J gene. The chain joins TRBV5-6 to TRBJ2-5; TRBD1 matches 10 bases. Germline CDR1 SGHDT, CDR2 YYEEEE. This CDR3 is 14 amino acids long. Trimming at V came to 4 bases and at J to 4 bases, leaving 4 bases not matched to a gene. CDR3 amino acids: CASSPGQGRETQYF. Incomplete CDR3 DNA: TGTGCCAGCAGCCCGGGACAGGGGCGAGAGACC. The full variable domain, in which reference TRBV5-6 and TRBJ2-5 provide the parts outside the CDR3, is DAGVTQSPTHLIKTRGQQVTLRCSPKSGHDTVSWYQQALGQGPQFIFQYYEEEERQRGNFPDRFSGHQFPNYSSELNVNALLLGDSALYLCASSPGQGRETQYFGPGTRLLVL.

The CDR3: CATRTPGEETQYF. The part of the CDR3 DNA that was read is TGTGCCACCAGGACTCCTGGTGAAGAGACC. The V gene is TRBV7-9, the J gene TRBJ2-5, with D possibly matching TRBD2 (5 bases). Read sequence stops 3 residues before the CDR3 end, and the germline J gene provides the missing end. The V gene lost 10 bases and the J gene lost 3 bases, with 15 bases spanning the gap. CDR3 length equals 13 residues. Germline V gene data show CDR1 as SEHNR and CDR2 as FQNEAQ (reference sequence). Full variable domain (rest looked up from reference TRBV7-9 and TRBJ2-5): DTGVSQNPRHKITKRGQNVTFRCDPISEHNRLYWYRQTLGQGPEFLTYFQNEAQLEKSRLLSDRFSAERPKGSFSTLEIQRTEQGDSAMYLCATRTPGEETQYFGPGTRLLVL.

This clone came up a few times. CDR3 in amino acids: CASSPEQDYGYTF. The CDR3 bases that were read are TGTGCCAGCTCACCAGAACAGGATTATGGC. V gene TRBV18 combines with J gene TRBJ1-2, with D perhaps matching TRBD1 (5 bases). The CDR3 is cut off 3 residues early in the read; its end comes from the germline J gene. Germline loops: CDR1 KGHSH, CDR2 LQKENI. This CDR3 comprises 13 residues. V lost 2 bases and J lost 5, with 9 bases in between.

This clone was seen ten or more times. With the read ending 3 residues before the CDR3 end, the germline J gene is used to fill in that end. The chain joins TRBV7-3 to TRBJ2-1; 10 bases align to TRBD2. V dropped 5 bases and J dropped 2; count of bases not matched to a gene: 6. The germline V gene encodes CDR1 SGHTA and CDR2 FQGTGA. The CDR3 totals 16 residues. CDR3 residues: CASSRYSGGTYNEQFF. CDR3 DNA (partial): TGTGCCAGCAGCCGATATAGCGGGGGGACCTACAATGAG. Combining the CDR3 with reference TRBV7-3 and TRBJ2-1 gives the whole variable domain GAGVSQTPSNKVTEKGKYVELRCDPISGHTALYWYRQSLGQGPEFLIYFQGTGAADDSGLPNDRFFAVRPEGSVSTLKIQRTERGDSAVYLCASSRYSGGTYNEQFFGPGTRLTVL.

Only a few counts were recorded for this clone. One end of the junction is discordant with germline, which a read error may explain. The CDR3 end falls 3 residues outside the read, so it is completed with the germline J gene. The V gene is TRBV30, the J gene TRBJ2-3, with a weak D call TRBD2 (6 bases). CDR1 and CDR2 (germline): GTSNPN, SVGIG (reference sequence). This CDR3 region has 15 residues. The sequenced CDR3 bases are TGTGCCTGGAGTGTACGATGGGGGGTCACAGCTACG. This sequence encodes CAWSVRWGVTAT. The whole CDR3 is CAWSVRWGVTATQYF.

This clone was detected a few times. The CDR3 is cut off 3 residues early in the read; its end comes from the germline J gene. The rearrangement uses TRBV5-1 and TRBJ2-5; D might be TRBD1 (6 bases). Trimming took off 1 base at V and 5 bases at J, with 12 bases between the two ends. Germline V lookup: CDR1 SGHRS, CDR2 YFSETQ. The CDR3 has 14 residues. The CDR3 DNA, read in part, is TGCGCCAGCAGCTTGTGGGGGCTAGGGGAGACC. Its protein is CASSLWGLGET. The full CDR3 protein is CASSLWGLGETQYF.

This clone was observed a few times. The sequence runs out 3 residues before the end of the CDR3; the remainder is reconstructed from the germline J gene. The gene calls are TRBV7-3 and TRBJ2-3; TRBD2 aligns across 7 bases. This CDR3 comprises 13 residues. The junction had 5 bases not matched to a gene; V was cut back by 6 bases and J by 5 bases. Germline-derived CDR1 and CDR2 are SGHTA and FQGTGA. This CDR3 reads CASRDSGQDTQYF. The sequenced part of the CDR3 DNA is TGTGCCAGCAGGGATAGCGGGCAAGATACG.

Comments on this clone: The read is 3 residues too short to cover the CDR3 end, so that end is filled in from the germline J gene. The chain recombines TRBV7-9 with TRBJ1-3, with a weak D call TRBD1 (5 bases). Germline lookup yields CDR1 SEHNR and CDR2 FQNEAQ (reference sequence). The CDR3 spans 12 residues. Trimming stripped 3 bases from V and 7 bases from J, with 7 bases between. Incomplete CDR3 DNA: TGTGCCAGCAGCTTGGGGCTCAACACC. It is translated as CASSLGLNT. The complete CDR3 reads CASSLGLNTIYF.

This clone is deemed medium-sized. The CDR3 end falls 3 residues outside the read, so it is completed with the germline J gene. The rearrangement links TRBV24-1 to TRBJ1-1; TRBD1 aligns across 10 bases. From germline, CDR1 is KGHDR and CDR2 SFDVKD. The CDR3 consists of 14 residues. V dropped 10 bases and J dropped 5; count of bases not matched to a gene: 9. The covered CDR3 bases are TGTGCCACGCAATCCGGGACAGGGGATACTGAA. This gives the protein CATQSGTGDTE. The entire CDR3 protein is CATQSGTGDTEAFF.

For this clone: The sequenced fragment ends 3 residues before the CDR3 boundary, so the rest is inferred from the germline J gene. V gene TRBV7-9 combines with J gene TRBJ2-7, with D possibly TRBD1 on 6 matching bases. Germline assignment: CDR1 SEHNR and CDR2 FQNEAQ (reference sequence). CDR3 length equals 14 residues. The ends were cut back, 3 bases at V and 3 bases at J, with 12 bases in the middle. The part of the CDR3 DNA that was read is TGTGCCAGCAGCTTGACCAGGGGCGGCTACGAG. Translated, it gives CASSLTRGGYE. The entire CDR3 is CASSLTRGGYEQYF.

In its sample, this clone was seen many times. The read ends 3 residues early relative to the CDR3; the germline J gene fills the gap. The V call is TRBV7-9, the J call TRBJ2-7, with 7 bases matching TRBD1. The CDR3 is made up of 14 amino acids. The ends lost 4 bases at V and 0 bases at J; junction bases unmatched: 3. Germline V gives CDR1 SEHNR, CDR2 FQNEAQ (reference sequence). The covered CDR3 bases are TGTGCCAGCAGCTCCGGGACAGCCTCCTACGAG. This encodes CASSSGTASYE. The whole CDR3 protein reads CASSSGTASYEQYF.

The sample holds a few counts of this clone. The CDR3 goes on 3 residues after the read ends, and that part is filled in from the germline J gene. Other DNA sequences in this specimen translate into the identical CDR3. This chain joins TRBV6-2 or TRBV6-3 and TRBJ2-7; 12 positions agree with TRBD2. The V gene's germline CDR1 is MNHEY and CDR2 SVGEGT. Losses at the gene ends were 2 bases for V and 4 bases for J; bases not matched to a gene: 6. This CDR3 region has 16 residues. CDR3 region: CASSYRLAGGVYEQYF. Incomplete CDR3 DNA: TGTGCCAGCAGTTACCGGCTAGCGGGAGGGGTGTACGAG.

This clone showed up just a few times. The read stops 3 residues short of the end of the CDR3; the missing end is completed from the germline J gene. V usage is TRBV7-9 and J usage is TRBJ1-1, with 8 bases aligning to TRBD1. This CDR3 spans 14 amino acids. The J segment lost 5 bases and the V segment lost 5 bases, leaving 7 bases of the junction unmatched. The germline V gene has CDR1 SEHNR and CDR2 FQNEAQ (reference sequence). The chain's CDR3 is CASSGQGGVTEAFF. CDR3 DNA, as far as it was read: TGTGCCAGCAGCGGACAGGGCGGGGTGACTGAA.

This clone has a handful of counts. The CDR3 end lies 3 residues beyond the end of the read and is filled in from the germline J gene. The chain recombines TRBV7-6 with TRBJ1-5; maybe TRBD1 (6 bases). Trimming removed 2 bases at V and 7 bases at J, with 12 bases between. The CDR3 has 14 residues. Per germline, CDR1 SGHVS and CDR2 FNYEAQ. The CDR3 protein is CASSLTGQGQPQHF. CDR3 bases read: TGTGCCAGCAGCTTAACGGGACAAGGACAGCCC. The complete variable domain, with remaining parts taken from reference TRBV7-6 and TRBJ1-5, reads GAGVSQSPRYKVTKRGQDVALRCDPISGHVSLYWYRQALGQGPEFLTYFNYEAQQDKSGLPNDRFSAERPEGSISTLTIQRTEQRDSAMYRCASSLTGQGQPQHFGDGTRLSIL.

On this clone itself: Read sequence stops 3 residues before the CDR3 end, and the germline J gene provides the missing end. This chain uses TRBV20-1 with TRBJ2-7, with D possibly TRBD1 on 8 matching bases. The length of the CDR3 is 16 residues. Germline assignment: CDR1 DFQATT and CDR2 SNEGSKA (reference sequence). Trimming stripped 6 bases from V and 3 bases from J, with 24 bases between. The CDR3 DNA, read in part, is TGCAGTGCGTCAGGGGGCCGGCGGGAGTCCCTCTACGAG. It codes for CSASGGRRESLYE. The CDR3 in its entirety is CSASGGRRESLYEQYF.

There are many counts of this clone. The read stops 3 residues short of the end of the CDR3; the missing end is completed from the germline J gene. The chain uses TRBV3-1 (or the pseudogene TRBV3-2) and TRBJ2-7; 7 nucleotides match TRBD2. The J segment lost 4 bases and the V segment lost 7 bases, leaving 10 bases of the junction unmatched. This CDR3 comprises 14 residues. Per germline, CDR1 LGHDT and CDR2 YNNKEL (reference sequence). CDR3 DNA (partial): TGTGCCAGCACCATCGGGACTAATGAGTACGAG. Amino acid sequence: CASTIGTNEYE. The CDR3 as a whole reads CASTIGTNEYEQYF.